One and the same sample provided the 24 T cell receptor beta chains below, sequenced in a study of shared clonotypes between healthy human individuals. Produced via immunoSEQ multiplex PCR; TCRdb's table is partial and in-frame only. The sample includes a few hundred thousand clones, about 95% of them seen just once. Naive CD8 cells, CD45RO-negative and positively selected for CCR7, excluded terminally differentiated effector memory CD45RA+ cells. Specimen: naive CD8+ T cells sorted from blood. These receptors came from a woman aged 25 to 39 in good health.

The rearrangement links TRBV7-9 to TRBJ2-2; the match to TRBD1 covers 10 bases. V shed 5 bases, J shed 7 bases, and the junction held 7 bases outside the gene matches. The CDR3 is made up of 15 amino acids. Germline values: CDR1 SEHNR, CDR2 FQNEAQ (reference sequence). CDR3 DNA: TGTGCCAGCAGCCGGACAGGGGGTCGAAGCGGGGAGCTGTTTTTT. Protein product: CASSRTGGRSGELFF.

The V call is TRBV7-9, the J call TRBJ1-1, with unresolved D. CDR1 and CDR2 from the germline V gene are SEHNR and FQNEAQ (reference sequence). This CDR3 region has 11 residues. Trimming cost V 8 bases and J 8 bases, with 12 bases left between them. CDR3 nucleotides: TGTGCCAGCGGACTTGGAGGGGAAGCTTTCTTT. Translation gives CASGLGGEAFF.

The chain uses TRBV9 and TRBJ2-5; 8 nucleotides match TRBD1. CDR1 is SGDLS and CDR2 is YYNGEE in the germline V gene. The CDR3 sequence is 15 residues long. V was pared by 4 bases and J by 7 bases, with 12 bases of the junction left unmatched. CDR3 sequence: CASSNTGGPLGTQYF. The CDR3 coding sequence is TGTGCCAGCAGCAATACAGGGGGTCCGTTAGGGACCCAGTACTTC.

The V and J genes are TRBV5-6 and TRBJ2-2; 8 bases are shared with TRBD2. With 5 bases clipped from V and 6 bases from J, the junction kept 9 bases outside the gene matches. Germline assignment: CDR1 SGHDT and CDR2 YYEEEE. The length of the CDR3 is 15 residues. For the CDR3, the DNA is TGTGCCAGCAGTCTAGCCGGACTAGCTGCCGGGGAGCTGTTTTTT. This encodes CASSLAGLAAGELFF.

On this clone: Other nucleotide sequences from this sample produce the same CDR3. The chain combines TRBV4-1 with TRBJ2-7; no definite D call. The CDR3 loop spans 13 amino acids. Trimming took 0 bases from V and 6 from J, leaving 9 bases between them. Germline V lookup: CDR1 MGHRA, CDR2 YSYEKL. The CDR3 DNA is TGCGCCAGCAGCCAAGATCCGGTGGCCGAGCAGTACTTC. It is translated as CASSQDPVAEQYF.

V and J are TRBV5-8 and TRBJ2-2, with 7 bases fitting TRBD1. Germline trimming cut 0 bases from V and 6 bases from J; bases unmatched to any gene: 2. The CDR3 totals 14 residues. Germline V gene data show CDR1 as SGHTS and CDR2 as YDEGEE. The CDR3 DNA sequence: TGTGCCAGCAGCTTGGAGGGGGCATCCGGGGAGCTGTTTTTT. This sequence encodes CASSLEGASGELFF.

This chain links TRBV5-1 with TRBJ2-1, with 11 bases aligning to TRBD1. Trimming removed 4 bases from V and 6 bases from J; junction bases left unmatched: 6. The CDR3 runs 15 residues. The germline V gene encodes CDR1 SGHRS and CDR2 YFSETQ. The CDR3 is CASSKDRGLGNEQFF. The CDR3 region has the DNA TGCGCCAGCAGCAAGGACAGGGGGCTTGGCAATGAGCAGTTCTTC. Complete variable domain (other parts from reference TRBV5-1 and TRBJ2-1): KAGVTQTPRYLIKTRGQQVTLSCSPISGHRSVSWYQQTPGQGLQFLFEYFSETQRNKGNFPGRFSGRQFSNSRSEMNVSTLELGDSALYLCASSKDRGLGNEQFFGPGTRLTVL.

V gene TRBV28 combines with J gene TRBJ1-4; D perhaps matches TRBD1 (6 bases). Germline V gene sequence: CDR1 MDHEN, CDR2 SYDVKM. V was cut by 5 bases and J by 10 bases, with 20 bases left in between. The CDR3 is made up of 15 amino acids. Here the CDR3 reads CASSTSTGLLAKLFF. The DNA for the CDR3 is TGTGCCAGCAGTACCTCGACAGGATTGTTGGCAAAACTGTTTTTT.

The count of this clone is one. The V and J genes are TRBV7-8 and TRBJ2-2; D not resolved. The germline gives CDR1 SGHVS, CDR2 FQNEAQ. This CDR3 comprises 13 residues. V dropped 1 base and J dropped 8 bases, with 8 bases sitting between them. The CDR3 spells CASSLVGFGELFF. For the CDR3, the DNA is TGTGCCAGCAGCTTAGTTGGGTTTGGGGAGCTGTTTTTT.

CDR3 amino acids: CASTLQGTDTQYF. For the CDR3, the DNA is TGTGCCAGCACTTTGCAGGGGACCGATACGCAGTATTTT. This chain joins TRBV2 and TRBJ2-3; D is possibly TRBD1 (6 bases). Germline-derived CDR1 and CDR2 are SNHLY and FYNNEI. This CDR3 is 13 amino acids long. Trimming left V 7 bases short and J 6 bases short, with 14 bases between. The whole variable domain, filled in from reference TRBV2 and TRBJ2-3, reads EPEVTQTPSHQVTQMGQEVILRCVPISNHLYFYWYRQILGQKVEFLVSFYNNEISEKSEIFDDQFSVERPDGSNFTLKIRSTKLEDSAMYFCASTLQGTDTQYFGPGTRLTVL.

With regard to this clone: Distinct nucleotide sequences in the sample also encode this CDR3. The chain carries TRBV27 and TRBJ2-3; D gene ambiguous. The length of the CDR3 is 12 residues. Looked up from germline, CDR1 is MNHEY and CDR2 is SMNVEV (reference sequence). V lost 4 bases, J lost 6 bases, and 8 bases lay in between. For the CDR3, the DNA is TGTGCCAGCAGTTCCCCCCCGGATACGCAGTATTTT. Its protein is CASSSPPDTQYF.

V gene TRBV7-6 combines with J gene TRBJ2-7; D unresolved. CDR3 length: 14 residues. The ends were cut back, 2 bases at V and 6 bases at J, with 14 bases in the middle. Germline V gives CDR1 SGHVS, CDR2 FNYEAQ. The CDR3 sequence is CASSLPGPGGEQYF. The CDR3 nucleotides read TGTGCCAGCAGCTTACCAGGACCTGGCGGCGAGCAGTACTTC.

This clone showed up just once. This chain uses TRBV27 with TRBJ2-7; D possibly uses TRBD1 or TRBD2 (5 bases each). CDR1 is MNHEY, CDR2 SMNVEV, per germline (reference sequence). V was clipped by 5 bases and J by 3 bases, with 17 bases between them. The CDR3 covers 15 residues. CDR3 loop: CASSMGTGGDYEQYF. The CDR3 nucleotides are TGTGCCAGCAGTATGGGGACCGGCGGCGACTACGAGCAGTACTTC.

This sequence joins TRBV27 and TRBJ2-3; no definite D call. The CDR3 loop spans 16 amino acids. Germline V gives CDR1 MNHEY, CDR2 SMNVEV (reference sequence). Trimming stripped 6 bases from V and 0 bases from J, with 16 bases between. The CDR3 protein is CASRSSFRASTDTQYF. CDR3 nucleotide sequence: TGTGCCAGCAGGTCAAGTTTTCGGGCTAGCACAGATACGCAGTATTTT.

This clone was counted a single time. The V gene is TRBV28, the J gene TRBJ2-6; D is undetermined. The CDR3 is made up of 16 amino acids. Per germline, CDR1 MDHEN and CDR2 SYDVKM. The V end lost 6 bases, the J end lost 3 bases, and 15 bases lay between the germline ends. This CDR3 reads CASSLQRSYGANVLTF. The CDR3 nucleotides read TGTGCCAGCAGCCTACAACGGTCATATGGGGCCAACGTCCTGACTTTC.

The chain recombines TRBV27 with TRBJ2-7; D is possibly TRBD1 (5 bases). From germline, CDR1 is MNHEY and CDR2 SMNVEV (reference sequence). The ends were cut back, 0 bases at V and 2 bases at J, with 11 bases in the middle. The CDR3 is made up of 15 amino acids. The CDR3 spells CASSLSVDRPYEQYF. The DNA of the CDR3 is TGTGCCAGCAGTTTATCAGTTGACAGACCCTACGAGCAGTACTTC.

The V gene is TRBV19, the J gene TRBJ1-1; possibly TRBD1 for D (5 bases). This CDR3 has 15 residues. V was trimmed by 7 bases and J by 1 base, leaving 16 bases between them. In germline, CDR1 is LNHDA, CDR2 SQIVND (reference sequence). The DNA for the CDR3 is TGTGCCAGTACGGTCCGGGGGAGGAGGAACACTGAAGCTTTCTTT. Its protein is CASTVRGRRNTEAFF.

As DNA, the CDR3 is TGTGCCAGCAGCAGGGGACTACCTGGGGGGGAGCAGTACTTC. It encodes CASSRGLPGGEQYF. The chain has TRBV5-8 and TRBJ2-7, with 7 bases lining up with TRBD2. The V and J ends lost 4 bases and 7 bases, in that order; junction bases with no gene match: 11. The CDR3 runs 14 residues. Germline V gene sequence: CDR1 SGHTS, CDR2 YDEGEE.

The gene calls are TRBV18 and TRBJ2-3; 15 bases match TRBD2. This CDR3 is built from 19 residues. Trimming at V came to 3 bases and at J to 0 bases, leaving 7 bases not matched to a gene. Germline V gene sequence: CDR1 KGHSH, CDR2 LQKENI. This chain's CDR3 is CASSPGLAGGFLSTDTQYF. CDR3 sequence (DNA): TGTGCCAGCTCACCGGGACTAGCGGGAGGTTTTCTAAGCACAGATACGCAGTATTTT.

In DNA, the CDR3 is TGTGCCAGCAGTCCTATCCCGGGAGGGGAGGGGAACACCGGGGAGCTGTTTTTT. The encoded protein is CASSPIPGGEGNTGELFF. V gene TRBV27 combines with J gene TRBJ2-2; 8 nucleotides line up with TRBD2. In germline, CDR1 is MNHEY, CDR2 SMNVEV (reference sequence). Trimming removed 5 bases from V and 1 base from J; junction bases left unmatched: 12. This CDR3 is built from 18 residues.

This clone was found once. The J gene is TRBJ2-1, the V gene TRBV4-2; TRBD2 is a possible D gene (5 bases). V was clipped by 3 bases and J by 9 bases, with 15 bases between them. The CDR3 is 14 amino acids. Per germline, CDR1 LGHNA and CDR2 YNFKEQ. The CDR3 sequence is CASSHIEAAGEQFF. CDR3 in DNA: TGTGCCAGCAGCCACATAGAGGCGGCGGGTGAGCAGTTCTTC.

This chain links TRBV9 with TRBJ2-7; a weak D match, TRBD1 (6 bases). Trimming took off 3 bases at V and 4 bases at J, with 14 bases between the two ends. CDR3 length equals 14 residues. Looked up from germline, CDR1 is SGDLS and CDR2 is YYNGEE. This CDR3 reads CASSAGESEYEQYF. The CDR3 nucleotides are TGTGCCAGCAGCGCAGGGGAGTCAGAATACGAGCAGTACTTC.

This clone showed up just once. The chain recombines TRBV7-8 with TRBJ1-2; D is undetermined. In germline, CDR1 is SGHVS, CDR2 FQNEAQ. Trimming stripped 0 bases from V and 5 bases from J, with 4 bases between. The length of the CDR3 is 12 residues. The CDR3 loop reads CASSLATYGYTF. CDR3 nucleotides: TGTGCCAGCAGCTTAGCAACATATGGCTACACCTTC.

The chain couples TRBV4-1 to TRBJ2-5; TRBD2 matches 9 bases. This CDR3 spans 13 amino acids. V was clipped by 4 bases and J by 4 bases; unmatched bases: 1. Germline V lookup: CDR1 MGHRA, CDR2 YSYEKL. The DNA for the CDR3 is TGCGCCAGCAGCCGAGCGGGGGGAGAGACCCAGTACTTC. Residues: CASSRAGGETQYF.